The clone carrying this TCR beta chain was seen only a few times. Its specificity is not known. This sample was taken from a study of cytomegalovirus exposure and HLA in healthy donors. About the study: The roughly 130 validation repertoires used the same platform as the roughly 670 first-cohort repertoires (as reported by a later analysis).

The study, taken as a whole, reports: Associated with cytomegalovirus, according to the listing, were around 160 TCR beta chains.

The donors were in the roughly 120-subject validation cohort; that cohort was separate from the roughly 700-subject first cohort. Assay used: immunoSEQ multiplex PCR; TCRdb lists only in-frame clones, some missing. The profile shows roughly 350,000 clones, 75% to 90% of them singletons. J gave up 1 base and V 8 bases, and 3 bases lay outside the gene matches. CDR1 and CDR2 from the germline V gene are MNHEY and SMNVEV (reference sequence). CDR3 length: 13 residues. This TCR was recovered from a woman between 18 and 29 years old in good health and CMV-seronegative. This rearrangement joins TRBV27 to TRBJ1-2; 8 positions agree with TRBD1. Sequenced: PBMCs. CDR3 bases: TGTGCCAGCTCGGACAGGGTTAACTATGGCTACACCTTC. This sequence encodes CASSDRVNYGYTF.